The present T cell receptor beta chain was sequenced within a study of cytomegalovirus exposure and HLA in healthy donors. General study points: CMV serostatus was the sole immune exposure information available.

The PCR was carried out with 60 Vbeta primers and 13 Jbeta primers. This table comes from immunoSEQ multiplex PCR, and its TCRdb copy is limited to in-frame clones, with some not included. The table has some 120,000 clones, approximately 80% seen once; the top ten hold approximately 0.24%. The CDR3 has 15 amino acids. CDR1 is SGHTA, CDR2 FQGNSA, per germline. V was pared by 7 bases and J by 6 bases, with 10 bases of the junction left unmatched. A remark on this clone: What it binds is not known.

This TCR was recovered from a man aged 50-59 years in good health and CMV-seronegative. The specimen sequenced was PBMCs. V gene TRBV7-2 combines with J gene TRBJ2-3; 10 positions match TRBD2. The CDR3 bases are TGTGCCAGCACATCCAGGACTAGCGGTAGGGATACGCAGTATTTT. Translation: CASTSRTSGRDTQYF.